Shown below are 28 T cell receptor beta chains from a single sample sequenced in a study of post-analysis software for immune sequencing data. Whole-study results and caveats: Roughly five TRBV segments appeared more often in patients than in controls, and TRBV5-6, TRBV5-1 and TRBV20-1 were among these.

Their antigens remain unidentified. Unique molecular identifiers featured in each of the TCR beta cDNA libraries. Each CDR3 protein gets one entry after TCRdb re-called the PCR reads with MiXCR. The table shows about 400,000 distinct CDR3 sequences, with around a third occurring only once. Material for sequencing was blood. Every receptor here comes from a girl aged 10 to 17 with multiple sclerosis.

This clonotype was counted between two and nine times. This chain uses TRBV7-6 with TRBJ1-4, with 10 bases identical to TRBD1. The CDR3 extends over 16 amino acids. Trimming took 3 bases from V and 8 from J; bases not matched to a gene: 9. Germline V gives CDR1 SGHVS, CDR2 FNYEAQ. The CDR3: CASSLTGGAYLEKLFF. The CDR3 DNA is TGTGCCAGCAGCTTGACAGGGGGCGCATATTTGGAAAAACTGTTTTTT.

This rearrangement joins TRBV21-1 to TRBJ2-7; the table's D call TRBD2 went unverified against the DNA. TRBV21-1 is marked as a pseudogene. This CDR3 is 12 amino acids long. CDR3 sequence reads: CASRGTIWEQYF. CDR3 DNA: TGTGCCAGCAGGGGGACTATATGGGAGCAGTACTTC.

The gene calls are TRBV7-2 and TRBJ1-5, with D possibly being TRBD1 (5 bases). Trimming left V 5 bases short and J 0 bases short, with 17 bases between. From germline, CDR1 is SGHTA and CDR2 FQGNSA. This CDR3 is 17 amino acids long. The CDR3 here is CASSPRAGRNSNQPQHF. The CDR3 nucleotides read TGTGCCAGCAGCCCCAGAGCAGGGCGAAATAGCAATCAGCCCCAGCATTTT.

This clonotype turned up a few times. V is TRBV7-8 and J is TRBJ2-7; D might be TRBD1 (5 bases). V lost 3 bases to trimming and J lost 1 base, with 7 bases between them. The CDR3 runs to 13 residues. Germline V lookup: CDR1 SGHVS, CDR2 FQNEAQ. The CDR3 nucleotides are TGTGCCAGCAGCTTTGGACAATCCTACGAGCAGTACTTC. It is translated as CASSFGQSYEQYF.

The sample holds a few counts of this clonotype. The chain recombines TRBV28 with TRBJ2-7; TRBD1 aligns across 7 bases. V was clipped by 8 bases and J by 1 base; unmatched bases: 8. The germline V gene encodes CDR1 MDHEN and CDR2 SYDVKM. The CDR3 spans 14 residues. The DNA of the CDR3 is TGTGCCAGCTTCAGACAGGGTCCATCCTACGAGCAGTACTTC. Amino acids: CASFRQGPSYEQYF.

About this clonotype: One junction end disagrees with the germline gene, perhaps due to a read error. This chain connects TRBV2 to TRBJ1-5; tentatively, D is TRBD1 (5 bases). This CDR3 spans 15 amino acids. Germline V gene data show CDR1 as SNHLY and CDR2 as FYNNEI. The CDR3, as DNA: TGTGCCAGCAAGGGGCCCGGGACTAGCAATCAACCCCAGCATTTT. This sequence encodes CASKGPGTSNQPQHF.

This clonotype was counted only a few times. The V and J genes are TRBV6-5 and TRBJ2-4, with D unclear. The end of the DNA fits TRBJ2-7 better, so the J call may be wrong. Germline CDR1 reads MNHEY; CDR2 reads SVGAGI. The CDR3 is 14 residues long. This CDR3 is CASSYRQLTYEQYF. In nucleotides, the CDR3 is TGTGCCAGCAGTTACAGGCAGCTTACCTACGAGCAGTACTTC.

This clonotype was counted between two and nine times. The genes are TRBV6-2 or TRBV6-3 and TRBJ1-1, with 7 bases lining up with TRBD1. This CDR3 comprises 20 residues. CDR1 is MNHEY and CDR2 is SVGEGT in the germline V gene. V lost 2 bases, J lost 5 bases, and 23 bases stayed unmatched. The CDR3 DNA follows: TGTGCCAGCAGTTACGGGGCCCATACAGGGGCCCGAATTATTGTGACTGAAGCTTTCTTT. This translates into CASSYGAHTGARIIVTEAFF.

The chain joins TRBV4-2 to TRBJ2-1; 8 nucleotides match TRBD2. The germline CDR1 and CDR2 sequences are LGHNA and YNFKEQ. The CDR3 loop spans 17 amino acids. V was clipped by 4 bases and J by 3 bases; unmatched bases: 11. The CDR3 loop is CASSRQPGLGYYNEQFF. DNA for the CDR3: TGTGCCAGCAGCCGACAGCCGGGACTAGGATACTACAATGAGCAGTTCTTC.

This clonotype was seen a handful of times. V is TRBV6-2 or TRBV6-3 and J is TRBJ2-1, with D perhaps TRBD2 (6 bases). This CDR3 is built from 16 residues. Germline CDR1 reads MNHEY; CDR2 reads SVGEGT. Trimming shortened V by 4 bases and J by 0 bases, and 13 bases separated the two germline ends. The CDR3 sequence: CASSFPGTGSYNEQFF. The CDR3, as DNA: TGTGCCAGCAGTTTCCCCGGGACTGGCTCCTACAATGAGCAGTTCTTC.

This clonotype was found a few times. V usage is TRBV29-1 and J usage is TRBJ2-7; TRBD1 matches 8 bases. The CDR3 length is 14 residues. CDR1 and CDR2 (germline): SQVTM, ANQGSEA. Trimming at V came to 2 bases and at J to 4 bases, leaving 7 bases not matched to a gene. The CDR3 is CSVETGGYEYEQYF. In DNA, the CDR3 is TGCAGCGTTGAAACAGGGGGGTACGAGTACGAGCAGTACTTC.

This clonotype has only a few counts. The J gene is TRBJ2-7, the V gene TRBV2; tentative D call: TRBD2 (6 bases). This CDR3 spans 13 amino acids. Deletions cut 6 bases from V and 2 bases from J, with 11 bases between. Germline V gene lookup returns CDR1 SNHLY and CDR2 FYNNEI. In DNA, the CDR3 is TGTGCCAGCAGGGGCGGGATAACCTACGAGCAGTACTTC. It encodes CASRGGITYEQYF.

The chain employs TRBV11-3 and TRBJ2-7; no reliable D call. This CDR3 is 12 amino acids long. Germline V gives CDR1 SGHNT, CDR2 YENEEA. V was clipped by 4 bases and J by 5 bases, with 9 bases between them. Here the CDR3 DNA reads TGTGCCAGCAGCTCCCTCCAGAACGAGCAGTACTTC. Translated, it gives CASSSLQNEQYF.

This clonotype was observed a handful of times. The chain couples TRBV20-1 to TRBJ2-1, with 7 bases that match TRBD1. Germline values: CDR1 DFQATT, CDR2 SNEGSKA (reference sequence). Trimming took 2 bases from V and 4 from J; bases not matched to a gene: 17. The CDR3 extends over 18 amino acids. The CDR3 DNA is TGCAGTGCTAGACCTCACAGGGGAAGAATGTACGGGTACAATGAGCAGTTCTTC. Its protein product is CSARPHRGRMYGYNEQFF.

A remark on this clonotype: This may stem from a read error, because a much larger clone lies one nucleotide away. This sequence joins TRBV10-3 and TRBJ1-1; D might be TRBD1 (5 bases). The CDR3 runs 15 residues. CDR1 and CDR2 (germline): ENHRY, SYGVKD. Here the CDR3 DNA reads TGTGCCACCAGTGAGACGGGGCAAAGGAACACTGAAGCTTTCTTT. Translating it yields CATSETGQRNTEAFF.

The CDR3 loop reads CASSYDGGSTDTQYF. CDR3 nucleotides: TGTGCCAGCAGTTACGACGGGGGTAGCACAGATACGCAGTATTTT. The chain employs TRBV6-5 and TRBJ2-3, with D tentatively TRBD2 (6 bases). Between the trimmed V and J ends, which lost 2 bases and 0 bases, there was a span of 9 bases. CDR1 is MNHEY, CDR2 SVGAGI, per germline. The CDR3 consists of 15 residues.

This clonotype was observed once. The chain recombines TRBV7-9 with TRBJ2-1, with D possibly matching TRBD1 (6 bases). The ends were cut back, 6 bases at V and 4 bases at J, with 19 bases in the middle. This CDR3 has 16 amino acids. Germline V CDR1 and CDR2: SEHNR, FQNEAQ (reference sequence). The CDR3 sequence: CASSSSRTALYNEQFF. As DNA, the CDR3 is TGTGCCAGCAGTTCCTCCCGGACAGCACTTTACAATGAGCAGTTCTTC.

V gene TRBV7-8 combines with J gene TRBJ2-3; TRBD2 matches at 7 bases. Germline CDR1 and CDR2: SGHVS and FQNEAQ. There are 15 residues in the CDR3. The trim removed 5 bases at V and 5 bases at J, leaving 10 bases unmatched. CDR3 residues: CASSILAGFGDTQYF. CDR3 bases: TGTGCCAGCAGCATATTAGCGGGTTTCGGAGATACGCAGTATTTT.

This clonotype was observed a few times. The CDR3 protein is CASSLTDRGIYEQYF. CDR3 coding DNA: TGTGCCAGCAGTTTAACGGACAGGGGTATCTACGAGCAGTACTTC. The rearrangement uses TRBV27 and TRBJ2-7; 9 nucleotides agree with TRBD1. J lost 3 bases, V lost 2 bases, and 5 bases had no gene match. The CDR3 contains 15 residues. CDR1 is MNHEY, CDR2 SMNVEV, per germline (reference sequence).

The rearrangement uses TRBV4-2 and TRBJ2-7; no reliable D call. The V end was cut by 0 bases, the J end by 1 base, with 10 bases between. The CDR3 runs to 15 residues. The germline gives CDR1 LGHNA, CDR2 YNFKEQ. The CDR3 sequence: CASSQEGLVSYEQYF. CDR3 nucleotides: TGTGCCAGCAGCCAAGAGGGCTTAGTTTCCTACGAGCAGTACTTC.

V usage is TRBV20-1 and J usage is TRBJ2-7; the match to TRBD1 covers 12 bases. The V gene end was trimmed by 6 bases and the J gene end by 2 bases; junction bases not matched to a gene: 2. Germline CDR1 DFQATT, CDR2 SNEGSKA (reference sequence). The CDR3 extends over 13 amino acids. The DNA of the CDR3 is TGCAGTGCCAGGGACAGGGGGCCCTACGAGCAGTACTTC. This sequence encodes CSARDRGPYEQYF.

This clonotype was seen only a few times. DNA for the CDR3: TGTGCCAGCAGTTCCCTTACCGGGACAGGGAGTATCATGCGGGTCTATGGCTACACCTTC. The encoded protein is CASSSLTGTGSIMRVYGYTF. The chain joins TRBV6-5 to TRBJ1-2; 9 bases are shared with TRBD1. V was clipped by 4 bases and J by 4 bases; unmatched bases: 22. The germline V gene encodes CDR1 MNHEY and CDR2 SVGAGI. The length of the CDR3 is 20 residues.

This rearrangement joins TRBV4-3 to TRBJ1-1; D call uncertain. CDR1 LGHNA and CDR2 YSLEER come from the germline V gene. Deletions cut 1 base from V and 5 bases from J, with 14 bases between. This CDR3 has 15 amino acids. CDR3 amino acids: CASSQVLRRETEAFF. CDR3 coding DNA: TGCGCCAGCAGCCAAGTCCTACGTAGAGAAACTGAAGCTTTCTTT.

V usage is TRBV29-1 and J usage is TRBJ2-6; D remains ambiguous. Trimming removed 6 bases from V and 6 bases from J, with 6 bases in between. The V gene's germline CDR1 is SQVTM and CDR2 ANQGSEA. The CDR3 spans 11 residues. CDR3: CSVAEANVLTF. The CDR3 DNA is TGCAGCGTGGCTGAGGCCAACGTCCTGACTTTC.

This clonotype was seen only a few times. The V call is TRBV4-3, the J call TRBJ2-6; D is tentatively TRBD1 or TRBD2 (7 bases each). V was clipped by 0 bases and J by 4 bases, with 16 bases between them. This CDR3 spans 18 amino acids. The germline V gene has CDR1 LGHNA and CDR2 YSLEER. CDR3 in DNA: TGCGCCAGCAGCCAAGACCAGGGGGGGTCGACGGGGGCCAACGTCCTGACTTTC. Translating gives CASSQDQGGSTGANVLTF.

This clonotype has only a few counts. At one end the junction does not follow the germline gene, possibly because of a read error. The chain links TRBV3-1 to TRBJ1-2; D is undetermined. In germline, CDR1 is LGHDT, CDR2 YNNKEL (reference sequence). The CDR3 consists of 16 residues. CDR3 nucleotides: TGTGCCAGTAGCCAAGAAGGCAGACCCGATAACTATGGCTACACCTTC. Translated, it gives CASSQEGRPDNYGYTF.

This clonotype showed up just a few times. The rearrangement links TRBV6-2 or TRBV6-3 to TRBJ2-1; D may be TRBD2 (5 bases). The germline CDR1 and CDR2 sequences are MNHEY and SVGEGT. The CDR3 extends over 12 amino acids. V was cut by 5 bases and J by 6 bases, with 8 bases left in between. As DNA, the CDR3 is TGTGCCAGCAGTGTGCGGGTCAATGAGCAGTTCTTC. Translated: CASSVRVNEQFF.

The CDR3: CASSFRGEDSPLHF. CDR3 DNA: TGTGCCAGCAGTTTTCGGGGTGAGGATTCACCCCTCCACTTT. This chain links TRBV12-3 or TRBV12-4 with TRBJ1-6; D remains unclear. The CDR3 has 14 residues. V lost 3 bases and J lost 8, with 11 bases in between.